The 2 T cell receptor beta chains listed next were all sequenced from one sample in a study of T-cell reconstitution after alpha-beta-depleted transplantation in children. It was with unique molecular identifiers that the TCRbeta library was prepared. TCRdb itself ran the PCR reads through MiXCR, one entry per CDR3 protein. The sample includes roughly 420,000 distinct CDR3 sequences, around 15% of them seen just once. Specimen: PBMCs, mostly from graft donor cells, collected 360 days after TCRalphabeta/CD19-depleted stem cell transplant. Receptor source: a boy under two years old who had a stem cell transplant for Wiskott-Aldrich syndrome, so the T cells may come from the graft donor.

This clonotype was recorded a few times. The V gene is TRBV12-3 or TRBV12-4, the J gene TRBJ1-1, with TRBD1 matching 9 bases. This CDR3 comprises 17 residues. J gave up 2 bases and V 2 bases, and 9 bases lay outside the gene matches. The CDR3 is CASSLTSNRGRNTEAFF. CDR3 sequence (DNA): TGTGCCAGCAGTTTAACCAGTAACAGGGGGCGAAACACTGAAGCTTTCTTT.

The chain recombines TRBV25-1 with TRBJ2-5; either TRBD1 or TRBD2 may supply D (6 bases each). Trimming stripped 4 bases from V and 4 bases from J, with 19 bases between. Looked up from germline, CDR1 is MGHDK and CDR2 is SYGVNS. The CDR3 extends over 16 amino acids. The CDR3 region is CASSALTGGGGETQYF. CDR3 bases: TGTGCCAGCAGTGCACTGACCGGGGGCGGTGGAGAGACCCAGTACTTC.